The 19 T cell receptor beta chains below all came from one sample that was sequenced in a study of blood T cell repertoires in COVID-19. TCRdb's copy holds only in-frame clones and misses some; the assay was immunoSEQ multiplex PCR. The profile shows approximately 200,000 clones, over 75% of them singletons. The sample consisted of peripheral blood. These receptors all stem from a man in his forties with active or convalescent COVID-19.

This clone was counted a single time. V usage is TRBV16 and J usage is TRBJ2-5; possible D gene TRBD2, 6 bases. This CDR3 region has 16 residues. The germline gives CDR1 KGHSY, CDR2 FQNENV. With 3 bases removed from V and 0 bases from J, the gap between germline ends came to 14 bases. The CDR3 DNA reads TGTGCCAGCAGCCAGGGAGGCGGAGAGTACCAAGAGACCCAGTACTTC. It codes for CASSQGGGEYQETQYF.

In DNA form, the CDR3 reads TGTGCCAGCAGCCGAGACTGGAGAAAACTGTTTTTT. Encoded protein: CASSRDWRKLFF. The gene calls are TRBV7-8 and TRBJ1-4; D call uncertain. This CDR3 is built from 12 residues. Germline loops: CDR1 SGHVS, CDR2 FQNEAQ. V was cut by 5 bases and J by 10 bases, with 11 bases left in between.

V gene TRBV7-2 combines with J gene TRBJ2-1, with D tentatively TRBD2 (6 bases). The CDR3 loop spans 15 amino acids. Trimming cost V 6 bases and J 2 bases, with 14 bases left between them. Germline lookup yields CDR1 SGHTA and CDR2 FQGNSA. CDR3 region: CASRDERAPYNEQFF. The CDR3 region has the DNA TGTGCCAGCAGGGACGAGCGGGCACCCTACAATGAGCAGTTCTTC.

The rearrangement joins TRBV7-2 to TRBJ2-3; TRBD1 might be the D (5 bases). The CDR3 extends over 15 amino acids. Trimming pared 4 bases from V and 4 bases from J, leaving 15 bases between. From germline, CDR1 is SGHTA and CDR2 FQGNSA. The CDR3 DNA sequence: TGTGCCAGCAGCTGGGGCGCGGTGGGCGCAGATACGCAGTATTTT. It translates to CASSWGAVGADTQYF.

The chain couples TRBV20-1 to TRBJ1-4; D not resolved. Germline V gene sequence: CDR1 DFQATT, CDR2 SNEGSKA (reference sequence). Trimming cost V 3 bases and J 3 bases, with 14 bases left between them. The CDR3 contains 15 residues. CDR3: CSASVPGAANEKLFF. In DNA, the CDR3 is TGCAGTGCTAGTGTACCGGGAGCCGCTAATGAAAAACTGTTTTTT.

The chain employs TRBV5-1 and TRBJ1-4; 7 nucleotides match TRBD1. The germline CDR1 and CDR2 sequences are SGHRS and YFSETQ. The CDR3 spans 14 residues. With V trimmed by 3 bases and J by 6 bases, 5 bases remained unmatched. CDR3 DNA sequence: TGCGCCAGCAGCTACAGGGGTGGGGATGAAAAACTGTTTTTT. Protein product: CASSYRGGDEKLFF.

The chain links TRBV5-1 to TRBJ1-4, with TRBD1 matching 9 bases. Trimming cost V 2 bases and J 8 bases; bases outside gene matches: 1. This CDR3 is built from 13 residues. CDR1 and CDR2 (germline): SGHRS, YFSETQ. CDR3 region: CASSLGQGEKLFF. CDR3 in DNA: TGCGCCAGCAGCTTAGGACAGGGGGAAAAACTGTTTTTT.

This clone occurred once. The J gene is TRBJ2-1, the V gene TRBV19; D may be TRBD2 (5 bases). The CDR3 loop spans 16 amino acids. The germline CDR1 and CDR2 sequences are LNHDA and SQIVND (reference sequence). V was shortened by 2 bases and J by 2 bases, with 13 bases between the two germline ends. CDR3 residues: CASSIRSGVPYNEQFF. The CDR3 coding sequence is TGTGCCAGTAGTATACGTTCCGGGGTACCCTACAATGAGCAGTTCTTC.

The chain carries TRBV27 and TRBJ2-7; 11 positions match TRBD2. Per germline, CDR1 MNHEY and CDR2 SMNVEV (reference sequence). The CDR3 loop spans 16 amino acids. The V segment lost 4 bases and the J segment 3 bases; nucleotides outside the gene matches: 8. CDR3 protein: CASSWGASGGIYEQYF. The DNA for the CDR3 is TGTGCCAGCAGTTGGGGGGCTAGCGGGGGGATCTACGAGCAGTACTTC.

The chain is built from TRBV29-1 and TRBJ2-7; maybe TRBD1 (5 bases). Trimming took 6 bases from V and 0 from J, leaving 9 bases between them. This CDR3 has 12 residues. CDR1 is SQVTM and CDR2 is ANQGSEA in the germline V gene. DNA of the CDR3: TGCAGCGTCAGGGTGAGCTCCTACGAGCAGTACTTC. As protein: CSVRVSSYEQYF.

V usage is TRBV19 and J usage is TRBJ1-5; tentative D call: TRBD1 (5 bases). CDR3 length equals 13 residues. CDR1 and CDR2 from the germline V gene are LNHDA and SQIVND (reference sequence). The ends were cut back, 4 bases at V and 5 bases at J, with 9 bases in the middle. The CDR3 is CASSTGVDQPQHF. DNA of the CDR3: TGTGCCAGTAGTACGGGGGTCGATCAGCCCCAGCATTTT.

The chain is built from TRBV4-2 and TRBJ2-7, with a possible D match to TRBD2 (5 bases). Per germline, CDR1 LGHNA and CDR2 YNFKEQ. The V and J ends lost 4 bases and 2 bases respectively, with 12 bases between them. CDR3 length: 14 residues. The DNA for the CDR3 is TGTGCCAGCAGCCGAGACTACTCCACCTACGAGCAGTACTTC. Encoded protein: CASSRDYSTYEQYF.

This rearrangement joins TRBV27 to TRBJ2-3, with D perhaps matching TRBD2 (6 bases). Germline CDR1 MNHEY, CDR2 SMNVEV (reference sequence). The V end was cut by 2 bases, the J end by 5 bases, with 14 bases between. The CDR3 is 15 amino acids. CDR3 coding DNA: TGTGCCAGCAGTTTACCCCAAAGCGGGCGAGATACGCAGTATTTT. It is translated as CASSLPQSGRDTQYF.

The rearrangement links TRBV5-1 to TRBJ2-2; D is ambiguous. CDR3 length: 15 residues. Deletions cut 0 bases from V and 0 bases from J, with 6 bases between. The germline V gene encodes CDR1 SGHRS and CDR2 YFSETQ. CDR3 in DNA: TGCGCCAGCAGCTTGGCAGGTGCGAACACCGGGGAGCTGTTTTTT. Its protein is CASSLAGANTGELFF.

Concerning this clone itself: This specimen includes other DNA sequences encoding the same CDR3. The chain uses TRBV9 and TRBJ2-5, with D tentatively TRBD1 (5 bases). The CDR3 loop spans 14 amino acids. Germline CDR1 reads SGDLS; CDR2 reads YYNGEE. V was clipped by 0 bases and J by 2 bases, with 8 bases between them. The CDR3 region has the DNA TGTGCCAGCAGCGTAGGGGGCTATCAAGAGACCCAGTACTTC. It codes for CASSVGGYQETQYF.

The gene calls are TRBV5-1 and TRBJ2-7; 10 nucleotides match TRBD1. The CDR3 extends over 13 amino acids. V lost 6 bases and J lost 5; bases outside the gene matches: 5. CDR1 is SGHRS and CDR2 is YFSETQ in the germline V gene. CDR3 DNA: TGCGCCAGCACCCCGGGACAGGGGAACGAGCAGTACTTC. This sequence encodes CASTPGQGNEQYF. Full variable domain (remainder filled in from reference TRBV5-1 and TRBJ2-7): KAGVTQTPRYLIKTRGQQVTLSCSPISGHRSVSWYQQTPGQGLQFLFEYFSETQRNKGNFPGRFSGRQFSNSRSEMNVSTLELGDSALYLCASTPGQGNEQYFGPGTRLTVT.

This sequence joins TRBV2 and TRBJ1-1, with D perhaps TRBD1 (5 bases). Germline V CDR1 and CDR2: SNHLY, FYNNEI. CDR3 length: 16 amino acids. Trimming left V 10 bases short and J 4 bases short, with 25 bases between. CDR3: CATTGVFTGVITEAFF. Here the CDR3 DNA reads TGTGCCACCACCGGAGTCTTCACAGGAGTAATCACTGAAGCTTTCTTT. The complete variable domain, with remaining parts taken from reference TRBV2 and TRBJ1-1, reads EPEVTQTPSHQVTQMGQEVILRCVPISNHLYFYWYRQILGQKVEFLVSFYNNEISEKSEIFDDQFSVERPDGSNFTLKIRSTKLEDSAMYFCATTGVFTGVITEAFFGQGTRLTVV.

In its sample, this clone was seen once. V is TRBV5-6 and J is TRBJ1-1; D unresolved. Germline V gene data show CDR1 as SGHDT and CDR2 as YYEEEE. Deletions cut 6 bases from V and 4 bases from J, with 16 bases between. The CDR3 contains 14 residues. The CDR3 region is CASTPGRYATEAFF. CDR3 DNA sequence: TGTGCCAGCACTCCGGGAAGGTACGCCACTGAAGCTTTCTTT. The whole variable domain, remainder taken from reference TRBV5-6 and TRBJ1-1, is DAGVTQSPTHLIKTRGQQVTLRCSPKSGHDTVSWYQQALGQGPQFIFQYYEEEERQRGNFPDRFSGHQFPNYSSELNVNALLLGDSALYLCASTPGRYATEAFFGQGTRLTVV.

The chain carries TRBV5-1 and TRBJ2-3, with D possibly TRBD2 on 6 matching bases. Germline V gives CDR1 SGHRS, CDR2 YFSETQ. The ends were cut back, 4 bases at V and 0 bases at J, with 18 bases in the middle. The CDR3 runs 17 residues. The CDR3 DNA follows: TGCGCCAGCAGCCTGAGCCAGGAGGGGCCGAGCACAGATACGCAGTATTTT. It yields the protein CASSLSQEGPSTDTQYF.